The 9 T cell receptor beta chains below come from one sample, sequenced in a study of cytomegalovirus exposure and HLA in healthy donors. Profiled with immunoSEQ multiplex PCR; TCRdb holds only in-frame clones, not every one. The table shows 220,000 or so clones, with roughly 91% occurring only once. Sequencing input: PBMCs. The receptors originated from a woman aged 18-29 years in good health and CMV-seropositive.

V and J are TRBV10-1 and TRBJ1-1; possible D gene TRBD1, 6 bases. Trimming took 5 bases from V and 0 from J, leaving 10 bases between them. Germline CDR1 is WNHNN and CDR2 is SYGVQD (reference sequence). CDR3 length equals 14 residues. CDR3 coding DNA: TGCGCCAGCAGTCCAACAGGGATGAACACTGAAGCTTTCTTT. It is translated as CASSPTGMNTEAFF.

This clone was found a few times. This chain links TRBV25-1 with TRBJ1-1; 7 nucleotides line up with TRBD1. Germline V CDR1 and CDR2: MGHDK, SYGVNS. Trimming took 4 bases from V and 1 from J; bases not matched to a gene: 6. The CDR3 consists of 15 residues. Here the CDR3 DNA reads TGTGCCAGCAGTGGCTTCCGGGACAGGAACACTGAAGCTTTCTTT. Its protein is CASSGFRDRNTEAFF.

The DNA for the CDR3 is TGTGCCAGCACCCTGGGAGGCGGGAGGGCCGCAGATACGCAGTATTTT. Its protein product is CASTLGGGRAADTQYF. The chain recombines TRBV9 with TRBJ2-3; 9 bases align to TRBD2. The germline CDR1 and CDR2 sequences are SGDLS and YYNGEE. J lost 4 bases, V lost 6 bases, and 12 bases had no gene match. The CDR3 spans 16 residues.

The chain employs TRBV5-1 and TRBJ2-1, with TRBD2 identical over 16 bases. The V and J ends lost 3 bases and 16 bases, in that order; junction bases with no gene match: 7. This CDR3 has 14 amino acids. Germline loops: CDR1 SGHRS, CDR2 YFSETQ. CDR3 residues: CASSSGTSGRERFF. The CDR3 DNA reads as TGCGCCAGCAGCTCCGGGACTAGCGGGAGGGAGCGTTTCTTC.

The genes are TRBV7-3 and TRBJ2-2; a possible D gene is TRBD1 (6 bases). This CDR3 has 14 residues. Deletions cut 3 bases from V and 6 bases from J, with 11 bases between. In germline, CDR1 is SGHTA, CDR2 FQGTGA. For the CDR3, the DNA is TGTGCCAGCAGCTTGCTACAGGGTCCCGGGGAGCTGTTTTTT. It codes for CASSLLQGPGELFF.

This clone was found once. V is TRBV4-1 and J is TRBJ2-5; a weak D match, TRBD1 (6 bases). This CDR3 is built from 18 residues. Germline lookup yields CDR1 MGHRA and CDR2 YSYEKL. Trimming took off 4 bases at V and 2 bases at J, with 23 bases between the two ends. The CDR3 DNA sequence: TGCGCCAGCAGCCCACAGGGCGATACCGGGACAAAACAAGAGACCCAGTACTTC. Residues: CASSPQGDTGTKQETQYF.

The chain recombines TRBV2 with TRBJ1-2; D unclear. The CDR3 is 14 residues long. V was clipped by 3 bases and J by 8 bases, with 16 bases between them. CDR1 SNHLY and CDR2 FYNNEI come from the germline V gene. CDR3 loop: CASSDNGFHWGYTF. CDR3 bases: TGTGCCAGCAGTGACAACGGGTTTCACTGGGGCTACACCTTC.

The chain uses TRBV30 and TRBJ2-1; D perhaps matches TRBD2 (6 bases). The CDR3 is 15 residues long. The V gene lost 4 bases and the J gene lost 3 bases, with 16 bases spanning the gap. Germline CDR1 and CDR2: GTSNPN and SVGIG (reference sequence). The CDR3 coding sequence is TGTGCCTGGATGCCATTTAGCGGATACTACAATGAGCAGTTCTTC. Amino acid sequence: CAWMPFSGYYNEQFF.

The chain is built from TRBV10-3 and TRBJ2-7; 10 bases map to TRBD2. The CDR3 consists of 15 residues. V was pared by 8 bases and J by 7 bases, with 14 bases of the junction left unmatched. Per the germline V gene, CDR1 is ENHRY and CDR2 is SYGVKD. DNA for the CDR3: TGTGCCATCGGGGGACAGGACTTGACTAGCGGGGAGCAGTACTTC. This encodes CAIGGQDLTSGEQYF.